This passage covers 22 T cell receptor beta chains from one sample sequenced in a study of OX40 agonist ivuxolimab in advanced cancers. Assay: immunoSEQ multiplex PCR; the TCRdb copy retains only in-frame clones and omits some. The data hold roughly 100,000 clones, with approximately 85% observed a single time. The sample was CD4+ or CD8+ T cells sorted from blood, taken in a trial of the OX40 agonist ivuxolimab. These receptors were taken from an adult with an advanced solid tumor such as melanoma, head and neck, liver or kidney cancer.

V usage is TRBV5-8 and J usage is TRBJ2-7; D is perhaps TRBD1 (6 bases). The V end lost 4 bases, the J end lost 2 bases, and 7 bases lay between the germline ends. Germline assignment: CDR1 SGHTS and CDR2 YDEGEE. The CDR3 runs 12 residues. The CDR3 reads CASSRDTYEQYF. CDR3 DNA: TGTGCCAGCAGCCGGGACACCTACGAGCAGTACTTC.

The chain links TRBV30 to TRBJ1-1, with a tentative D call TRBD1 (5 bases). The V end lost 5 bases, the J end lost 1 base, and 17 bases lay between the germline ends. The germline gives CDR1 GTSNPN, CDR2 SVGIG (reference sequence). CDR3 size: 15 residues. The CDR3 sequence is CAWGSPEGWNTEAFF. CDR3 coding DNA: TGTGCCTGGGGATCCCCTGAGGGGTGGAACACTGAAGCTTTCTTT.

The rearrangement joins TRBV30 to TRBJ1-1; D perhaps matches TRBD1 (5 bases). This CDR3 is built from 14 residues. The V gene lost 4 bases and the J gene lost 1 base, with 13 bases spanning the gap. Germline V gives CDR1 GTSNPN, CDR2 SVGIG (reference sequence). The CDR3 region has the DNA TGTGCCTGGAACCTCGGGGCATCGAACACTGAAGCTTTCTTT. Protein product: CAWNLGASNTEAFF.

This clone has more than one count but fewer than ten. V and J are TRBV28 and TRBJ1-3; D is possibly TRBD1 (5 bases). The CDR3 spans 13 residues. Trimming took off 5 bases at V and 9 bases at J, with 14 bases between the two ends. From germline, CDR1 is MDHEN and CDR2 SYDVKM. The CDR3 DNA reads TGTGCCAGCAGTCGGGACTCCTTAATCACCATATATTTT. Translated, it gives CASSRDSLITIYF.

The chain employs TRBV5-4 and TRBJ2-5; TRBD2 agrees at 7 bases. This CDR3 has 15 residues. Germline trimming cut 4 bases from V and 4 bases from J; bases unmatched to any gene: 10. The germline V gene encodes CDR1 SGHNT and CDR2 YYREEE (reference sequence). The CDR3 nucleotides read TGTGCCAGCAGCGCGGGACTATCCACGGGAGAGACCCAGTACTTC. Amino acid sequence: CASSAGLSTGETQYF.

In DNA form, the CDR3 reads TGTGCCAGCAGCCGCGGGCGGTCTTACGCAGATACGCAGTATTTT. Its translation is CASSRGRSYADTQYF. This sequence joins TRBV7-3 and TRBJ2-3, with a tentative D call TRBD2 (5 bases). The germline gives CDR1 SGHTA, CDR2 FQGTGA. There are 15 residues in the CDR3. V lost 5 bases and J 4 bases, leaving 16 bases between the germline ends.

The V gene is TRBV5-4, the J gene TRBJ2-7; D is unresolved. From germline, CDR1 is SGHNT and CDR2 YYREEE (reference sequence). The CDR3 totals 13 residues. Trimming shortened V by 4 bases and J by 6 bases, and 14 bases separated the two germline ends. The CDR3 DNA reads TGTGCCAGCAGCCACTCCGTTGTGGGCGAGCAGTACTTC. Amino acid sequence: CASSHSVVGEQYF.

V gene TRBV7-9 combines with J gene TRBJ1-4; a possible D gene is TRBD1 (5 bases). Trimming took off 3 bases at V and 4 bases at J, with 12 bases between the two ends. Germline V CDR1 and CDR2: SEHNR, FQNEAQ (reference sequence). The CDR3 runs to 15 residues. The chain's CDR3 is CASSFTQGGNEKLFF. In DNA, the CDR3 is TGTGCCAGCAGCTTTACTCAGGGAGGTAATGAAAAACTGTTTTTT.

The gene calls are TRBV7-6 and TRBJ2-1; a weak D match, TRBD2 (5 bases). The germline CDR1 and CDR2 sequences are SGHVS and FNYEAQ. The V gene lost 5 bases and the J gene lost 8 bases, with 19 bases spanning the gap. The CDR3 is 15 amino acids. This chain's CDR3 is CASSISLGESDEQFF. The DNA of the CDR3 is TGTGCCAGCAGCATAAGCTTGGGAGAATCGGATGAGCAGTTCTTC.

V is TRBV7-6 and J is TRBJ1-2, with TRBD1 as a possible D gene (5 bases). The CDR3 covers 13 residues. V gave up 5 bases and J gave up 3 bases, with 10 bases separating them. Looked up from germline, CDR1 is SGHVS and CDR2 is FNYEAQ. In DNA form, the CDR3 reads TGTGCCAGCAGCGAGGGGCGCTACTATGGCTACACCTTC. It translates to CASSEGRYYGYTF.

The V and J genes are TRBV5-4 and TRBJ2-7; D is perhaps TRBD2 (6 bases). V was cut by 8 bases and J by 5 bases, with 17 bases left in between. The CDR3 extends over 13 amino acids. Germline CDR1 is SGHNT and CDR2 is YYREEE (reference sequence). The CDR3 region is CASTGASVHEQYF. CDR3 in DNA: TGTGCCAGTACGGGAGCCTCAGTCCACGAGCAGTACTTC.

V gene TRBV5-6 combines with J gene TRBJ1-2, with D uncertain. This CDR3 is 11 amino acids long. Germline CDR1 reads SGHDT; CDR2 reads YYEEEE. V dropped 4 bases and J dropped 8 bases, with 9 bases sitting between them. In DNA form, the CDR3 reads TGTGCCAGCAGCCTGGAAGGCGGCTACACCTTC. The encoded protein is CASSLEGGYTF.

This clone was counted a few times. This sequence joins TRBV19 and TRBJ2-7; 11 bases line up with TRBD2. The CDR3 sequence is 14 residues long. Germline V gene sequence: CDR1 LNHDA, CDR2 SQIVND (reference sequence). J gave up 7 bases and V 6 bases, and 8 bases lay outside the gene matches. CDR3 sequence: CASRETSGIDEQYF. The CDR3 bases are TGTGCCAGTAGAGAGACTAGCGGGATTGATGAGCAGTACTTC.

The chain links TRBV7-9 to TRBJ1-2; 7 positions agree with TRBD1. The CDR3 is 12 amino acids. The germline CDR1 and CDR2 sequences are SEHNR and FQNEAQ (reference sequence). V gave up 5 bases and J gave up 6 bases; unmatched junction bases: 3. The CDR3 DNA follows: TGTGCCAGCAGCGGAGGGGGCAATGGCTACACCTTC. It codes for CASSGGGNGYTF.

A word on this clone: Other DNA sequences in this specimen translate into the identical CDR3. The chain is built from TRBV14 and TRBJ1-4; D unresolved. CDR1 SGHDN and CDR2 FVKESK come from the germline V gene. Trimming shortened V by 0 bases and J by 8 bases, and 13 bases separated the two germline ends. This CDR3 is built from 15 residues. The CDR3 loop is CASSQDPGRREKLFF. The CDR3 nucleotides are TGTGCCAGCAGCCAAGACCCCGGGCGTAGGGAAAAACTGTTTTTT. Using reference TRBV14 and TRBJ1-4 for the parts outside the CDR3, the full variable domain is EAGVTQFPSHSVIEKGQTVTLRCDPISGHDNLYWYRRVMGKEIKFLLHFVKESKQDESGMPNNRFLAERTGGTYSTLKVQPAELEDSGVYFCASSQDPGRREKLFFGSGTQLSVL.

The chain has TRBV7-2 and TRBJ2-5; 9 bases align to TRBD1. The J call may not be correct, given that the DNA end is closer to TRBJ2-7. This CDR3 is 14 amino acids long. Germline V gene sequence: CDR1 SGHTA, CDR2 FQGNSA. CDR3 bases: TGTGCCAGCAGCTTAGCGGGACAGGGCTACGAGCAGTACTTC. Translation: CASSLAGQGYEQYF.

This chain links TRBV2 with TRBJ2-5; D ambiguous. V lost 3 bases and J 4 bases, leaving 15 bases between the germline ends. The CDR3 is made up of 15 amino acids. Per the germline V gene, CDR1 is SNHLY and CDR2 is FYNNEI. The CDR3 coding sequence is TGTGCCAGCAGTGACAAGATTAGCAATAGAGAGACCCAGTACTTC. Its translation: CASSDKISNRETQYF.

DNA for the CDR3: TGTGCCAGCATCGTAGCGGGTCTTAACACCGGGGAGCTGTTTTTT. It specifies CASIVAGLNTGELFF. The genes are TRBV6-6 and TRBJ2-2; 7 nucleotides agree with TRBD2. Germline V CDR1 and CDR2: MNHNY, SVGAGI (reference sequence). Trimming cost V 7 bases and J 2 bases; bases outside gene matches: 7. This CDR3 region has 15 residues.

The genes are TRBV28 and TRBJ2-2, with D tentatively TRBD1 (5 bases). CDR3 length: 18 amino acids. V lost 3 bases and J lost 5, with 22 bases in between. Germline lookup yields CDR1 MDHEN and CDR2 SYDVKM. CDR3: CASSFDIVLGRDTGELFF. The CDR3 bases are TGTGCCAGCAGTTTCGATATAGTCTTGGGCAGGGATACCGGGGAGCTGTTTTTT.

The chain is built from TRBV5-1 and TRBJ2-3; 12 bases map to TRBD2. V shed 4 bases, J shed 0 bases, and the junction held 3 bases outside the gene matches. Germline CDR1 is SGHRS and CDR2 is YFSETQ. This CDR3 comprises 16 residues. The CDR3 reads CASSRGTSGSTDTQYF. For the CDR3, the DNA is TGCGCCAGCAGCCGCGGGACTAGCGGGAGCACAGATACGCAGTATTTT.

V and J are TRBV5-4 and TRBJ2-5; 11 positions agree with TRBD2. The CDR3 contains 15 residues. V trimming: 4 bases; J trimming: 0 bases; junction bases outside the gene matches: 2. Germline CDR1 is SGHNT and CDR2 is YYREEE (reference sequence). This chain's CDR3 is CASSPGLADQETQYF. The DNA for the CDR3 is TGTGCCAGCAGCCCGGGACTAGCGGACCAAGAGACCCAGTACTTC. Drawing the rest from reference TRBV5-4 and TRBJ2-5, the complete variable domain is ETGVTQSPTHLIKTRGQQVTLRCSSQSGHNTVSWYQQALGQGPQFIFQYYREEENGRGNFPPRFSGLQFPNYSSELNVNALELDDSALYLCASSPGLADQETQYFGPGTRLLVL.

There are a few counts of this clone. The chain combines TRBV23-1 with TRBJ1-2; no clear D gene. TRBV23-1 is an ORF for which the function is uncertain. Trimming cost V 3 bases and J 0 bases, with 14 bases left between them. CDR3 size: 16 residues. CDR3 region: CASSQSLESTNYGYTF. For the CDR3, the DNA is TGCGCCAGCAGTCAGAGCCTCGAGTCAACTAACTATGGCTACACCTTC.